Included here is one T cell receptor (beta chain) sequence, with context. Its antigen is unknown. This sample is part of a study of cytomegalovirus exposure and HLA in healthy donors. Study-level background: From donors who were HLA-typed, an early data release held 70 million to 90 million unique TCRs.

After removal of 0 bases from V and 1 base from J, the junction contained 4 bases not matched to a gene. This CDR3 is 16 amino acids long. Germline V gene lookup returns CDR1 SGHNT and CDR2 YYREEE (reference sequence). Study-wide findings and caveats: The study flagged about 160 TCR beta chains as cytomegalovirus-associated. After further analysis at a later stage, 16,951 TCR beta sequences were associated with HLA alleles at 0.05 false discovery rate.

The primer mix had 60 Vbeta and 13 Jbeta primers. Measured with immunoSEQ multiplex PCR; TCRdb has only the in-frame clones, and not every one. The repertoire holds some 91,000 clones, with about 80% as singletons. The sample consisted of PBMCs. The V and J genes are TRBV5-4 and TRBJ2-3; 8 bases match TRBD2. This receptor was obtained from a man aged 35-49 years in good health and CMV-seronegative. CDR3 bases: TGTGCCAGCAGCTTGGCCTCAGCGGGGGGCACAGATACGCAGTATTTT. Its protein is CASSLASAGGTDTQYF. Full variable domain (remainder filled in from reference TRBV5-4 and TRBJ2-3): ETGVTQSPTHLIKTRGQQVTLRCSSQSGHNTVSWYQQALGQGPQFIFQYYREEENGRGNFPPRFSGLQFPNYSSELNVNALELDDSALYLCASSLASAGGTDTQYFGPGTRLTVL.